The rows below give T cell receptor beta chains drawn from one sample of a study of T cells expressing NK-cell markers. After re-calling the 5' RACE reads, TCRdb lists one entry per CDR3 protein, DNA absent. The sample has 150,000 to 180,000 distinct CDR3 sequences; the top ten hold 37%. Sequenced material: blood T cells: a sorted CD56 or NKG2C T cell subset, CD4+ or CD8+ T cells, or bulk PBMC T cells (not recorded which). The receptor source for this set is a woman aged 50 to 60 in good health. The CDR3 runs from the conserved cysteine through the conserved F or W. Each record gives: V gene, J gene, clone size, CDR3 protein. Only some rows state a clone size, as once, few, many or a class for expanded clones.

>TRBV7-9|TRBJ2-5|NA
CASSLGPSGEETQYF
>TRBV7-9|TRBJ1-2|NA
CASSPTGGADGYTF
>TRBV27|TRBJ1-5|NA
CASGLVRGRTEAQHF
>TRBV29-1|TRBJ2-7|NA
CSALHDSYEQYF
>TRBV24-1|TRBJ2-5|NA
CATSASGPLETQYF
>TRBV5-6|TRBJ2-2|NA
CASSLVVVPNTGELFF
>TRBV6-5|TRBJ1-1|NA
CASSYSRGTAEAFF
>TRBV5-1|TRBJ1-1|NA
CASSLSATDTEAFF
>TRBV12-3/TRBV12-4|TRBJ1-1|NA
CASSLGNGEAFF
>TRBV7-9|TRBJ2-7|NA
CASSSSGNDYYEQYF
>TRBV7-6|TRBJ2-7|NA
CDSSLVPFEGAAYEQYF
>TRBV4-1|TRBJ1-2|NA
CASSQVGPASGGYTF
>TRBV24-1|TRBJ2-1|NA
CATSQREVVSNEQFF
>TRBV6-2/TRBV6-3|TRBJ2-7|NA
CASSYSISEGYF
>TRBV20-1|TRBJ2-7|NA
CSARGPEYEQYF
>TRBV5-1|TRBJ2-2|medium-sized
CASSANPGIPGVAAGELFF
>TRBV27|TRBJ2-2|NA
CASSFHTTGELFF
>TRBV7-9|TRBJ2-1|NA
CASSAWSGRPNEQFF
>TRBV7-9|TRBJ1-1|NA
CASSSPPLGVSEAFF
>TRBV27|TRBJ2-7|NA
CASSLEGRVYEQYF
>TRBV6-2/TRBV6-3|TRBJ1-1|NA
CASSYMGTEAFF
>TRBV29-1|TRBJ2-7|NA
CSLKEGREQYF
>TRBV27|TRBJ2-2|NA
CASSLLRTRQTGELFF
>TRBV4-1|TRBJ2-2|NA
CASSQSVGTGELFF